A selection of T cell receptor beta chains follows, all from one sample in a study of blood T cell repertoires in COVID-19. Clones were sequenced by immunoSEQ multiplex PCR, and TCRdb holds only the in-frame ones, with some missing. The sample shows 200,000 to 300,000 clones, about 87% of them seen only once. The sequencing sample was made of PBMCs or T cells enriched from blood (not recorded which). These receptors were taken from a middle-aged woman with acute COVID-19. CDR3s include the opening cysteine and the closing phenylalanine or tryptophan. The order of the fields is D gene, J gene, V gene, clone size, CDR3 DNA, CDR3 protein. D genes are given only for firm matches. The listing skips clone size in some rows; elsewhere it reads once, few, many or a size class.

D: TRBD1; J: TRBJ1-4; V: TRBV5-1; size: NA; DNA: TGCGCCAGCAGCTACGGACAGGCACCTAATGAAAAACTGTTTTTT; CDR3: CASSYGQAPNEKLFF
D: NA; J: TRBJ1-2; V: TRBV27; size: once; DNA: TGTGCCAGCAGTTTACAGGGGCTTGGGGGCTACACCTTC; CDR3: CASSLQGLGGYTF
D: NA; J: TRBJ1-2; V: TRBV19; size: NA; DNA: TGTGCCAGTAGCGGGGAGGAGTACTATGGCTACACCTTC; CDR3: CASSGEEYYGYTF
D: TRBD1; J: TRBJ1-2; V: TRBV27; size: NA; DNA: TGTGCCAGCAGTTCGGGACAGAGGCCTGGCTACACCTTC; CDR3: CASSSGQRPGYTF
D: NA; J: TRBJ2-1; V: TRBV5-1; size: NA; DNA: TGCGCCAGCAGCTCCGGGGGCTCCTACAATGAGCAGTTCTTC; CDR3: CASSSGGSYNEQFF
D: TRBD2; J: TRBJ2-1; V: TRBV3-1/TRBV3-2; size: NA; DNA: TGTGCCAGCAGCCAAGATCCGACTAGCGGGTACAATGAGCAGTTCTTC; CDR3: CASSQDPTSGYNEQFF
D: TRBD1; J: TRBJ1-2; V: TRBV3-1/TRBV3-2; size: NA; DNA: TGTGCCAGCAGCCTCCAGGGGGCGCGGGACTATGGCTACACCTTC; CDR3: CASSLQGARDYGYTF
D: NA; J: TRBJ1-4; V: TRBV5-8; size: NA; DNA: TGTGCCAGCAGCTTGTTGGGTTTGGGAGAAGAAAATGAAAAACTGTTTTTT; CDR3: CASSLLGLGEENEKLFF
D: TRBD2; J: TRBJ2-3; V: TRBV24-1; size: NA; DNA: TGTGCCACCAGTGATTTGATGACTAGCGGGAACACAGATACGCAGTATTTT; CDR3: CATSDLMTSGNTDTQYF
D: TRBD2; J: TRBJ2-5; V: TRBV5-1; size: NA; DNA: TGCGCCAGCAGTTCCAGTACTAGCGCACAAGAGACCCAGTACTTC; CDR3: CASSSSTSAQETQYF
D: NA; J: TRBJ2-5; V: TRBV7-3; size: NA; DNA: TGTGCCAGCAGCTTGTCGGGGGAGAGGATGGAGACCCAGTACTTC; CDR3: CASSLSGERMETQYF
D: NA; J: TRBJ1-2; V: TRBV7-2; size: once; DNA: TGTGCCAGCAGCTTAGAGGGGAGGCACTATGGCTACACCTTC; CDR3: CASSLEGRHYGYTF
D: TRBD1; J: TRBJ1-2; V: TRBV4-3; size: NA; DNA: TGCGCCAGCAGCCACCGAAGACAGGGCGGTGGCTACACCTTC; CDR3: CASSHRRQGGGYTF
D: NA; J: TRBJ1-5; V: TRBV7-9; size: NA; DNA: TGTGCCAGCAGCCCCGACGGGGATCAGCCCCAGCATTTT; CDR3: CASSPDGDQPQHF
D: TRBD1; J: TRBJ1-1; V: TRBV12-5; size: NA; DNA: TGTGCTAGTGGTCCGAGCGACAGGGGAGCTTTCTTT; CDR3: CASGPSDRGAFF
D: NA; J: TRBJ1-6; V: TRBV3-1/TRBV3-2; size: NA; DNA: TGTGCCAGCAGCCAAGAACGGGGTGGATCCCTCCACTTT; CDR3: CASSQERGGSLHF
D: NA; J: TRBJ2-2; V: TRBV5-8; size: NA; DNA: TGTGCCAGCAGCTTTTCTTGGGGCCGGACCGGGGAGCTGTTTTTT; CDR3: CASSFSWGRTGELFF
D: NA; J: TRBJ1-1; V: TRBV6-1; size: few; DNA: TGTGCCAGCAGTGAGCTGGGGCCCACTGAAGCTTTCTTT; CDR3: CASSELGPTEAFF
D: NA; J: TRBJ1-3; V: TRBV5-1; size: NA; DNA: TGCGCCAGCAGCCCTCTCAGCGCCTCTGGAAACACCATATATTTT; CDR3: CASSPLSASGNTIYF
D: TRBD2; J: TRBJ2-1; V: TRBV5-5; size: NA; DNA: TGTGCCAGCAGCTTGGTACCTAGCGGGGCAGGGATCCACAATGAGCAGTTCTTC; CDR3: CASSLVPSGAGIHNEQFF
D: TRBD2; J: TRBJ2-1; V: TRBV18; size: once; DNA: TGTGCCAGCTCCCCACCCCTGACTAGCGGGATATACAATGAGCAGTTCTTC; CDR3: CASSPPLTSGIYNEQFF
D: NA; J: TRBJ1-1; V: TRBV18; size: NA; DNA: TGTGCCAGCTCAACAGGGCCCGGGAACACTGAAGCTTTCTTT; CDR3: CASSTGPGNTEAFF
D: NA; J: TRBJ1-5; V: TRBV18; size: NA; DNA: TGTGCCAGCTCACCAGGGCCGGTGGGCAATCAGCCCCAGCATTTT; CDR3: CASSPGPVGNQPQHF
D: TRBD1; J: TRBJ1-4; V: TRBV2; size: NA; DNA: TGTGCCAGCAGTCTCCTAGGACAGGGGAATGAAAAACTGTTTTTT; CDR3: CASSLLGQGNEKLFF
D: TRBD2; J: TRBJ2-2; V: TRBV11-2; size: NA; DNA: TGTGCCAGCAGCTTAGGGTCGGGGGGACTCAGCACCGGGGAGCTGTTTTTT; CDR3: CASSLGSGGLSTGELFF
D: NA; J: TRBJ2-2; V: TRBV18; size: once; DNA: TGTGCCAGCTCATACAGGGTTGTCACCGGGGAGCTGTTTTTT; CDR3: CASSYRVVTGELFF
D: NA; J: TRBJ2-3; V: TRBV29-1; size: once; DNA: TGCAGCGCCACTGAGGGAGATACGCAGTATTTT; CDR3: CSATEGDTQYF
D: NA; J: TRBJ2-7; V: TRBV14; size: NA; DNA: TGTGCCAGCAGCCAAGATGAGCGGCAGGTGACCTACGAGCAGTACTTC; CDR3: CASSQDERQVTYEQYF
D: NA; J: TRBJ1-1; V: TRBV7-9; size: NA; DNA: TGTGCCAGCGGAAGATCGGGGGGTTCGGCTGAAGCTTTCTTT; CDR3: CASGRSGGSAEAFF
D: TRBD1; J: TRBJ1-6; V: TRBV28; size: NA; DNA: TGTGCCAGCAGTTTTCCCAGGGGGCATAGTTCACCCCTCCACTTT; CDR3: CASSFPRGHSSPLHF
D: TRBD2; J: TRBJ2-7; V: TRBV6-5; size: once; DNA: TGTGCCAGCAGCCTGACTAGCGGGACCTACGAGCAGTACTTC; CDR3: CASSLTSGTYEQYF
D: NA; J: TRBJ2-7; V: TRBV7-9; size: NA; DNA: TGTGCCAGCAGCTTAGTTCTGTCCCGCTCCTACGAGCAGTACTTC; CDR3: CASSLVLSRSYEQYF
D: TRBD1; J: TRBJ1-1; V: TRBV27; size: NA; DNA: TGTGCCAGCAGTAACCACAGGGGAAGCACTGAAGCTTTCTTT; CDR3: CASSNHRGSTEAFF
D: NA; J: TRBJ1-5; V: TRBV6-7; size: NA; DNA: TGTGCCAGCAAAGGGGACCAGGGGTCCAATCAGCCCCAGCATTTT; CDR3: CASKGDQGSNQPQHF
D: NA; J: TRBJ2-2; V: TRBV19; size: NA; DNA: TGTGCCAGTAGTTTCGGGGAGAACACCGGGGAGCTGTTTTTT; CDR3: CASSFGENTGELFF
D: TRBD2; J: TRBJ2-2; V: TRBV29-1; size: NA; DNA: TGCAGCGTCTACCTTAGCGGGAAGTTATACACCGGGGAGCTGTTTTTT; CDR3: CSVYLSGKLYTGELFF
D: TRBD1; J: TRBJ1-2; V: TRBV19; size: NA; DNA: TGTGCCAGTATCTCTACCGCAAGGGCGGCAGGGGGCGCAAGAGATGGCTACACCTTC; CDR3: CASISTARAAGGARDGYTF
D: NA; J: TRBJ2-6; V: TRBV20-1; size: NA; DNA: TGCAGTGCTAGTATTCGGGGCTCTGGGGCCAACGTCCTGACTTTC; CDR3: CSASIRGSGANVLTF
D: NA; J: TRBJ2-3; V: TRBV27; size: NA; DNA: TGTGCCAGCAGTTTCGCGGGAAGCACAGATACGCAGTATTTT; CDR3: CASSFAGSTDTQYF